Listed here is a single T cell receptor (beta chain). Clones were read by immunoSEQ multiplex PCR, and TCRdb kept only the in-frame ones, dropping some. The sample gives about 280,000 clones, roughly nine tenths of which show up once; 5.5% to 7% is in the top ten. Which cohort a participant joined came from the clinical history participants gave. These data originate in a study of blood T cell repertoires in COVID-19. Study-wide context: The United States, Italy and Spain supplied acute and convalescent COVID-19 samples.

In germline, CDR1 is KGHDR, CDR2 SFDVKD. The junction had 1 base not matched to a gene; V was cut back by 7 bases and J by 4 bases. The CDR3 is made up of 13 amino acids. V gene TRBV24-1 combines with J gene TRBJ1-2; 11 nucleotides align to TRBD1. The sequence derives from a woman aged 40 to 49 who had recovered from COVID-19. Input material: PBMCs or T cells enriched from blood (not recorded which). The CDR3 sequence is CATRGTGGYGYTF. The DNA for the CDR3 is TGTGCCACCAGGGGGACAGGGGGCTATGGCTACACCTTC.